The 27 T cell receptor beta chains presented below share a single source sample, sequenced in a study of response to subunit inactivated influenza vaccine. TCRdb independently ran MiXCR on the RT-PCR reads; one entry per CDR3 protein. The data show about 580,000 distinct CDR3 sequences, 12% to 15% seen once. The sequenced sample was PBMCs from blood, obtained 11 to 12 days after vaccination. These TCRs come from a man aged 45-65 years who received an inactivated influenza vaccine.

V gene TRBV20-1 combines with J gene TRBJ1-1; perhaps TRBD1 as D (6 bases). This CDR3 is built from 15 residues. Trimming took off 3 bases at V and 0 bases at J, with 14 bases between the two ends. Germline CDR1 DFQATT, CDR2 SNEGSKA (reference sequence). The CDR3 nucleotides are TGCAGTGCTAGTGGCAGGGGAAGGATGAACACTGAAGCTTTCTTT. It translates to CSASGRGRMNTEAFF.

This clonotype was picked up many times. The CDR3: CASSPQSTDTQYF. CDR3 bases: TGTGCCAGCAGTCCGCAATCCACAGATACGCAGTATTTT. The chain combines TRBV18 with TRBJ2-3, with D unclear. The CDR3 runs 13 residues. Trimming stripped 8 bases from V and 2 bases from J, with 11 bases between. Germline loops: CDR1 KGHSH, CDR2 LQKENI.

This clonotype has only a few counts. V and J are TRBV7-9 and TRBJ2-3, with 8 bases that match TRBD1. The V gene end was trimmed by 5 bases and the J gene end by 9 bases; junction bases not matched to a gene: 7. The CDR3 has 13 amino acids. CDR1 and CDR2 (germline): SEHNR, FQNEAQ (reference sequence). This chain's CDR3 is CASSMTGVGTQYF. For the CDR3, the DNA is TGTGCCAGCAGCATGACAGGGGTCGGCACGCAGTATTTT.

In its sample, this clonotype was seen a few times. The chain couples TRBV20-1 to TRBJ2-1; possibly TRBD1 for D (6 bases). Trimming stripped 2 bases from V and 3 bases from J, with 11 bases between. The CDR3 is made up of 14 amino acids. Germline V CDR1 and CDR2: DFQATT, SNEGSKA (reference sequence). The CDR3 spells CSARHGQNYNEQFF. CDR3 in DNA: TGCAGTGCTAGACACGGACAGAACTACAATGAGCAGTTCTTC.

This clonotype was seen a few times. The gene calls are TRBV28 and TRBJ2-7; the match to TRBD2 covers 8 bases. CDR3 length: 16 residues. Germline loops: CDR1 MDHEN, CDR2 SYDVKM. V shed 3 bases and J 4 bases; nucleotides not matched to a gene: 11. The CDR3 DNA is TGTGCCAGCAGTTTCCTTCCGGGAGGGCCAGGGTACGAGCAGTACTTC. This sequence encodes CASSFLPGGPGYEQYF.

This clonotype has only a few counts. The chain uses TRBV4-3 and TRBJ2-3, with D unresolved. The V end was cut by 1 base, the J end by 11 bases, with 16 bases between. Per germline, CDR1 LGHNA and CDR2 YSLEER. This CDR3 has 14 amino acids. CDR3 in DNA: TGCGCCAGCAGCCAAGCACTACCTGAAAGTAGGCAGTATTTT. Encoded protein: CASSQALPESRQYF.

V usage is TRBV4-2 and J usage is TRBJ2-7; TRBD1 aligns across 7 bases. Germline V CDR1 and CDR2: LGHNA, YNFKEQ. Germline trimming cut 1 base from V and 0 bases from J; bases unmatched to any gene: 3. The CDR3 extends over 15 amino acids. The CDR3 nucleotides are TGTGCCAGCAGCCAAGCCGGGACAGCCTCCTACGAGCAGTACTTC. It encodes CASSQAGTASYEQYF.

This clonotype was seen a few times. The chain links TRBV29-1 to TRBJ2-1; D is perhaps TRBD2 (6 bases). Trimming left V 4 bases short and J 2 bases short, with 15 bases between. The CDR3 is 15 amino acids. CDR1 SQVTM and CDR2 ANQGSEA come from the germline V gene. The CDR3 sequence: CSVGRGIGTYNEQFF. As DNA, the CDR3 is TGCAGCGTTGGGAGGGGCATAGGGACCTACAATGAGCAGTTCTTC.

A note on this clonotype: The junction departs from germline at one end; a sequencing error may be responsible. The chain joins TRBV7-8 to TRBJ2-1; weak D call: TRBD2 (5 bases). Germline V CDR1 and CDR2: SGHVS, FQNEAQ. The CDR3 loop spans 15 amino acids. The CDR3 DNA reads TGTGCCAGCAGCTTAGCGGCTAGCTCCTACAATGAGCAGATCTTC. It translates to CASSLAASSYNEQIF.

There are a few counts of this clonotype. V usage is TRBV6-5 and J usage is TRBJ1-5; perhaps TRBD1 as D (5 bases). The V and J ends lost 10 bases and 10 bases respectively, with 14 bases between them. Germline V gene lookup returns CDR1 MNHEY and CDR2 SVGAGI. This CDR3 region has 11 residues. The CDR3 is CATGLFGPQHF. The CDR3, as DNA: TGTGCCACGGGACTTTTCGGACCCCAGCATTTT.

This rearrangement joins TRBV9 to TRBJ2-1; 9 positions match TRBD2. J was trimmed by 5 bases and V by 5 bases; bases with no gene match: 5. CDR1 is SGDLS, CDR2 YYNGEE, per germline. This CDR3 has 14 amino acids. DNA of the CDR3: TGTGCCAGCAGTGCCGGGACTAGCCACAATGAGCAGTTCTTC. This gives the protein CASSAGTSHNEQFF.

V usage is TRBV29-1 and J usage is TRBJ1-6, with TRBD1 matching over 8 bases. Germline CDR1 reads SQVTM; CDR2 reads ANQGSEA. The CDR3 has 13 amino acids. Germline trimming cut 5 bases from V and 6 bases from J; bases unmatched to any gene: 3. CDR3 sequence (DNA): TGCAGCGTTAGGACAGGGAGTAATTCACCCCTCCACTTT. This translates into CSVRTGSNSPLHF.

This clonotype has only a few counts. The CDR3 loop reads CASSLGGGAGETQYF. The CDR3 region has the DNA TGTGCCAGCAGCTTAGGCGGGGGCGCGGGTGAGACCCAGTACTTC. The chain joins TRBV7-6 to TRBJ2-5; D is possibly TRBD2 (7 bases). CDR3 length equals 15 residues. CDR1 is SGHVS and CDR2 is FNYEAQ in the germline V gene. Trimming cost V 1 base and J 5 bases, with 14 bases left between them.

This clonotype showed up just a few times. V usage is TRBV7-2 and J usage is TRBJ2-3; the D gene is possibly TRBD2 (5 bases). CDR1 is SGHTA, CDR2 FQGNSA, per germline. Trimming pared 4 bases from V and 6 bases from J, leaving 17 bases between. This CDR3 comprises 15 residues. The CDR3 loop is CASSSMSWEKDTQYF. The CDR3 DNA sequence: TGTGCCAGCAGCTCCATGAGCTGGGAGAAGGATACGCAGTATTTT.

The rearrangement links TRBV18 to TRBJ2-7; TRBD1 aligns across 8 bases. The J segment lost 5 bases and the V segment lost 4 bases, leaving 7 bases of the junction unmatched. The CDR3 is 14 amino acids. Looked up from germline, CDR1 is KGHSH and CDR2 is LQKENI. The CDR3 DNA follows: TGTGCCAGCTCACGAAGAGCAGGGGGCGACGAGCAGTACTTC. Its protein is CASSRRAGGDEQYF.

This chain connects TRBV30 to TRBJ2-1, with TRBD2 matching over 12 bases. J was trimmed by 8 bases and V by 2 bases; bases with no gene match: 7. The CDR3 covers 15 residues. From germline, CDR1 is GTSNPN and CDR2 SVGIG (reference sequence). CDR3 region: CAWSRLAGVLYEQFF. The CDR3 coding sequence is TGTGCCTGGAGTCGACTAGCGGGAGTTCTATATGAGCAGTTCTTC.

This clonotype has just a few counts. The chain carries TRBV20-1 and TRBJ2-7, with D uncertain. V was trimmed by 1 base and J by 0 bases, leaving 10 bases between them. Germline V CDR1 and CDR2: DFQATT, SNEGSKA (reference sequence). CDR3 length equals 14 residues. DNA for the CDR3: TGCAGTGCTAGAGCTCGACAAAGCTCCTACGAGCAGTACTTC. Its protein is CSARARQSSYEQYF.

V is TRBV30 and J is TRBJ2-3, with D possibly TRBD2 on 6 matching bases. V lost 5 bases and J 5 bases, leaving 14 bases between the germline ends. Germline values: CDR1 GTSNPN, CDR2 SVGIG (reference sequence). The CDR3 consists of 13 residues. The CDR3 loop is CAWSDGRGDTQYF. The CDR3 region has the DNA TGTGCCTGGTCGGACGGGCGGGGAGATACGCAGTATTTT.

V gene TRBV6-1 combines with J gene TRBJ2-1; 8 positions match TRBD1. This CDR3 is built from 14 residues. From germline, CDR1 is MNHNS and CDR2 SASEGT. V lost 6 bases, J lost 2 bases, and 3 bases stayed unmatched. The CDR3 protein is CASRGTGAYNEQFF. The CDR3 DNA follows: TGTGCCAGCAGGGGGACAGGAGCCTACAATGAGCAGTTCTTC.

This clonotype was seen more than once but under ten times. This chain joins TRBV12-3 or TRBV12-4 and TRBJ2-5; D is tentatively TRBD1 or TRBD2 (5 bases each). Trimming shortened V by 6 bases and J by 7 bases, and 15 bases separated the two germline ends. This CDR3 comprises 13 residues. CDR3 sequence (DNA): TGTGCCAGCAGCGGAGGACAACCCGGGACCCAGTACTTC. Translated, it gives CASSGGQPGTQYF.

This clonotype was seen ten or more times. The genes are TRBV12-3 or TRBV12-4 and TRBJ1-1; D is ambiguous. V lost 0 bases to trimming and J lost 7 bases, with 3 bases between them. This CDR3 is built from 11 residues. CDR3 nucleotide sequence: TGTGCCAGCAGTTTAGCGTTTGAAGCTTTCTTT. This translates into CASSLAFEAFF.

Regarding this clonotype: This could be a read error, since a much larger clone is one nucleotide away. The chain links TRBV5-1 to TRBJ2-7; tentative D call: TRBD2 (5 bases). This CDR3 contains 16 residues. Germline CDR1 and CDR2: SGHRS and YFSETQ. CDR3 region: CPSSLSVSAGGYEQYF. As DNA, the CDR3 is TGCCCCAGCAGCTTGTCGGTGTCTGCAGGAGGCTACGAGCAGTACTTC.

This clonotype showed up just a few times. This chain uses TRBV21-1 with TRBJ1-5. TRBV21-1 is recorded as a pseudogene. The CDR3 runs to 13 residues. CDR3 region: CASSKVRTRPQHF. The CDR3 DNA follows: TGTGCCAGCAGCAAAGTCCGGACCCGTCCCCAGCATTTT.

This clonotype was recorded many times. The chain joins TRBV12-3 or TRBV12-4 to TRBJ2-1; D may be TRBD1 (6 bases). The CDR3 runs 13 residues. Trimming shortened V by 3 bases and J by 6 bases, and 9 bases separated the two germline ends. Written as DNA, the CDR3 is TGTGCCAGCAGTTTTTCAGGGGCCAATGAGCAGTTCTTC. Translation gives CASSFSGANEQFF.

The J gene is TRBJ2-1, the V gene TRBV7-2; unclear D gene. Trimming took 5 bases from V and 7 from J, leaving 9 bases between them. The CDR3 spans 12 residues. The germline CDR1 and CDR2 sequences are SGHTA and FQGNSA. The CDR3 protein is CASSRQRNEQFF. Here the CDR3 DNA reads TGTGCCAGCAGCCGCCAGAGGAATGAGCAGTTCTTC.

The chain carries TRBV20-1 and TRBJ2-1; 11 positions match TRBD2. The germline V gene encodes CDR1 DFQATT and CDR2 SNEGSKA (reference sequence). This CDR3 is built from 13 residues. This chain's CDR3 is CRTPSGGYNEQFF. As DNA, the CDR3 is TGCAGGACCCCTAGCGGGGGGTACAATGAGCAGTTCTTC.

V usage is TRBV6-2 or TRBV6-3 and J usage is TRBJ1-2; D is ambiguous. Germline loops: CDR1 MNHEY, CDR2 SVGEGT. The CDR3 totals 11 residues. Trimming cost V 6 bases and J 1 base, with 3 bases left between them. The CDR3 sequence: CASRDNYGYTF. As DNA, the CDR3 is TGTGCCAGCAGGGATAACTATGGCTACACCTTC.